The clone carrying this T cell receptor (beta chain) appeared many times. Its specificity is unknown. The data were obtained in a study of Graves' ophthalmopathy and Graves' hyperthyroidism. General observations from the study: The model's prediction of ophthalmopathy progression had approximately 67% sensitivity and around 78% specificity. Using 13 signatures, a model distinguished ophthalmopathy from stable hyperthyroidism, reaching roughly 90% sensitivity and 70% to 83% specificity. Blood samples also showed most expanded thyroid clonotypes exceeding 0.001 frequency.

Germline V gene sequence: CDR1 MNHEY, CDR2 SVGAGI. The ends lost 4 bases at V and 10 bases at J; junction bases unmatched: 6. The CDR3 contains 12 residues. RNA served as the template for amplifying TCR beta CDR3 regions. Second-round multiplex PCR came after first-round RT-PCR with HTBI primers. Via MiXCR, TCRdb re-called the multiplex PCR reads, giving one row per CDR3 protein. The table has around 470,000 distinct CDR3 sequences, 13% to 15% seen once; the top ten hold around 9.8%. This receptor was identified in a woman between 25 and 40 years old with Graves' ophthalmopathy. Source material: blood. The chain joins TRBV6-5 to TRBJ1-2; TRBD1 agrees at 7 bases. The CDR3 sequence: CASSSEQGNYTF. The CDR3 nucleotides are TGTGCCAGCAGTTCCGAACAGGGGAACTACACCTTC.